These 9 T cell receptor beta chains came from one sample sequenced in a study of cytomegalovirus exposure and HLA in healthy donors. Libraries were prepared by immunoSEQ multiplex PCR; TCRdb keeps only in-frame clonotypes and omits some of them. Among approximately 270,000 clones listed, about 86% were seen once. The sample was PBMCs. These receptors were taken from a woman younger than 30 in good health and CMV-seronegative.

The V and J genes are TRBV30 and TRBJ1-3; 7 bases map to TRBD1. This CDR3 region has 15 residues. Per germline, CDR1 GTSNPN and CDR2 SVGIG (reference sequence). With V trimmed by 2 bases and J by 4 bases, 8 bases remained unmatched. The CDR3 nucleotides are TGTGCCTGGAGTACAGGGGAAGCTGAGGGAAACACCATATATTTT. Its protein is CAWSTGEAEGNTIYF.

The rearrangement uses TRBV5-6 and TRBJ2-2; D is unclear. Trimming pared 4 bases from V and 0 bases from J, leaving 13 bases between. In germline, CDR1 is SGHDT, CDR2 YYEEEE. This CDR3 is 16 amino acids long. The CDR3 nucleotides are TGTGCCAGCAGCGGGTGGTGGGCCTCGAACACCGGGGAGCTGTTTTTT. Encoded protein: CASSGWWASNTGELFF.

The CDR3 bases are TGTGCCAGCAGCTTAGATTGGGACAGACAAGGGGTTCCTGAGCAGTTCTTC. Protein sequence: CASSLDWDRQGVPEQFF. The chain uses TRBV7-2 and TRBJ2-1, with 7 bases fitting TRBD1. Per germline, CDR1 SGHTA and CDR2 FQGNSA. Trimming removed 1 base from V and 9 bases from J; junction bases left unmatched: 15. The CDR3 consists of 17 residues.

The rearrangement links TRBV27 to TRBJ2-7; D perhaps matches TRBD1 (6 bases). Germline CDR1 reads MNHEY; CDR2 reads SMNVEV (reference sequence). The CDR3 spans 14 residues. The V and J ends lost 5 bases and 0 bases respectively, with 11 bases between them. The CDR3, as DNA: TGTGCCAGCAGTCAACAGGGTTTCTCCTACGAGCAGTACTTC. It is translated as CASSQQGFSYEQYF.

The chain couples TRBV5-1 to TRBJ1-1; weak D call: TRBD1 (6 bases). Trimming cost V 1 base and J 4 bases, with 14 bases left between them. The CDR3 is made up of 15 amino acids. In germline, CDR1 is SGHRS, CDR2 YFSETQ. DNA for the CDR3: TGCGCCAGCAGCTTGAATAAGGGGACAATCACTGAAGCTTTCTTT. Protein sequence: CASSLNKGTITEAFF.

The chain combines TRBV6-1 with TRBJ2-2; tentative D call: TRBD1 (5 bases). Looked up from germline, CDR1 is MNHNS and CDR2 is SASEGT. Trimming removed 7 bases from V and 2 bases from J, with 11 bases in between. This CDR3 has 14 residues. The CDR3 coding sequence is TGTGCCAGCACCAAAGACAGAAACACCGGGGAGCTGTTTTTT. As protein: CASTKDRNTGELFF.

CDR3 DNA: TGTGCCAGCAGCCTGGGACAGGGTATAGATACGCAGTATTTT. This gives the protein CASSLGQGIDTQYF. This chain links TRBV5-6 with TRBJ2-3; 9 nucleotides agree with TRBD1. The CDR3 runs to 14 residues. Unmatched junction bases numbered 5, after V lost 4 bases and J lost 5 bases. Germline CDR1 is SGHDT and CDR2 is YYEEEE.

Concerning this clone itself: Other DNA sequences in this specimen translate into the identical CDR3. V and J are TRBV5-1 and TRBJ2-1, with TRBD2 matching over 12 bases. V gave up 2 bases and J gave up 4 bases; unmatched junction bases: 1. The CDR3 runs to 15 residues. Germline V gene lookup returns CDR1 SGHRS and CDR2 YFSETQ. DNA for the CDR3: TGCGCCAGCAGCTTAGGGACTAGCGGGTACAATGAGCAGTTCTTC. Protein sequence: CASSLGTSGYNEQFF.

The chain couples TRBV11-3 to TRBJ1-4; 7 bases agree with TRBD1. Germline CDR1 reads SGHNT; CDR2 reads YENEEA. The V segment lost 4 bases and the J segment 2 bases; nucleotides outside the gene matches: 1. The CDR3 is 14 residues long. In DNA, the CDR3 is TGTGCCAGCAGCTCACAGGGGACTAATGAAAAACTGTTTTTT. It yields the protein CASSSQGTNEKLFF.